The clone carrying this T cell receptor beta chain was observed a handful of times. Its target is not known. Prepared TCR beta cDNA libraries contained unique molecular identifiers. Each CDR3 protein is one row after TCRdb ran MiXCR on the PCR reads. In the table there are 700,000 to 800,000 distinct CDR3 sequences, roughly 30% of which are singletons. This sample was taken from a study of post-analysis software for immune sequencing data. Study as a whole: Relapsing-remitting, secondary progressive and progressive-relapsing multiple sclerosis were all included among the disease courses.

The V end was cut by 3 bases, the J end by 9 bases, with 15 bases between. This CDR3 comprises 15 residues. Per germline, CDR1 LGHNA and CDR2 YSLEER. Notes on the study in general: Five or six TRBV segments appeared more often in patients than in controls, and TRBV5-6, TRBV5-1 and TRBV20-1 were among these. Samples from one preparation batch, clustered by F measure, grouped strongly together. Normalized Chao1 diversity was significantly lower in multiple sclerosis patients than in controls.

This chain uses TRBV4-3 with TRBJ1-6; D remains unclear. The receptor's source is a girl aged 5-17 years with multiple sclerosis. The sample comprised blood. The CDR3: CASSQDHRNGSPLHF. The CDR3 DNA follows: TGCGCCAGCAGCCAGGATCACCGAAATGGTTCACCCCTCCACTTT.